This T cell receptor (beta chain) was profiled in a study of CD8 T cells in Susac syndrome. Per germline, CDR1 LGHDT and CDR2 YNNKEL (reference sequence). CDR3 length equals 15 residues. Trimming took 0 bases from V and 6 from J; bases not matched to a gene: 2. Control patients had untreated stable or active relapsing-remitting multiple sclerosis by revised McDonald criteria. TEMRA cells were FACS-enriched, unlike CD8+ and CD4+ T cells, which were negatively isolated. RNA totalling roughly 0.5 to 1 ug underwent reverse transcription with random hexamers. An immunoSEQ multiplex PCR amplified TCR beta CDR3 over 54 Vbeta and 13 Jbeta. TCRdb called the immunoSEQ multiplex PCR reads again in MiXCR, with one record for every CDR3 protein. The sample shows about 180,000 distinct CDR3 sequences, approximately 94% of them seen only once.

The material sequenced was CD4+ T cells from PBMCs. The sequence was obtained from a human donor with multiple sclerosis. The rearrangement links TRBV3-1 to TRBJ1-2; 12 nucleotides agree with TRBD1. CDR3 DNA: TGTGCCAGCAGCCAAGATGGGACAGGGGGCAATGGCTACACCTTC. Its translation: CASSQDGTGGNGYTF.